Listed below are T cell receptor beta chains from one sample, sequenced in a study of shared clonotypes between healthy human individuals. Clones were read by immunoSEQ multiplex PCR, and TCRdb kept only the in-frame ones, dropping some. The sample contains 170,000 or so clones, roughly 70% of which appear only once. The sequencing input was memory CD4+ T cells sorted from blood. Receptors originate from a man younger than 40 in good health. Each CDR3 is given with its conserved first and last residue. The D gene is left open where the match is weak. Only part of the rows carry a size: once, few, many, or a class if the clone is expanded.

>TRBV9|-|TRBJ2-1|few
CASSVATLGSNEQFF
TGTGCCAGCAGCGTAGCCACCCTGGGGTCCAATGAGCAGTTCTTC
>TRBV11-2|TRBD2|TRBJ2-7|few
CASSAPWSGVYEQYF
TGTGCCAGCAGCGCCCCATGGAGCGGGGTTTACGAGCAGTACTTC
>TRBV7-9|-|TRBJ1-2|-
CASSPSVGGGYTF
TGTGCCAGCAGCCCCTCCGTGGGGGGTGGCTACACCTTC
>TRBV27|TRBD1|TRBJ1-5|-
CASSPRTGGNQPQHF
TGTGCCAGCAGTCCCCGGACAGGGGGCAATCAGCCCCAGCATTTT
>TRBV15|-|TRBJ2-1|-
CATSRDGGNNEQFF
TGTGCCACCAGCAGAGATGGAGGAAACAATGAGCAGTTCTTC
>TRBV7-2|-|TRBJ1-1|-
CASSPLLAGFAGTEAFF
TGTGCCAGCAGCCCACTTTTGGCAGGATTTGCCGGAACTGAAGCTTTCTTT
>TRBV7-9|-|TRBJ2-1|-
CASSLVSGPEGEQFF
TGTGCCAGCAGCTTGGTTTCCGGACCCGAGGGGGAGCAGTTCTTC
>TRBV11-2|TRBD1|TRBJ2-3|few
CASTRDSFAGAQYF
TGTGCCAGCACCCGGGACAGTTTCGCTGGTGCGCAGTATTTT
>TRBV5-1|-|TRBJ2-1|-
CASSLGELRSSYNEQFF
TGCGCCAGCAGCTTGGGTGAGCTCCGGAGCTCCTACAATGAGCAGTTCTTC
>TRBV5-1|-|TRBJ2-5|-
CASSRNGAETQYF
TGCGCCAGCAGCCGGAATGGCGCGGAGACCCAGTACTTC